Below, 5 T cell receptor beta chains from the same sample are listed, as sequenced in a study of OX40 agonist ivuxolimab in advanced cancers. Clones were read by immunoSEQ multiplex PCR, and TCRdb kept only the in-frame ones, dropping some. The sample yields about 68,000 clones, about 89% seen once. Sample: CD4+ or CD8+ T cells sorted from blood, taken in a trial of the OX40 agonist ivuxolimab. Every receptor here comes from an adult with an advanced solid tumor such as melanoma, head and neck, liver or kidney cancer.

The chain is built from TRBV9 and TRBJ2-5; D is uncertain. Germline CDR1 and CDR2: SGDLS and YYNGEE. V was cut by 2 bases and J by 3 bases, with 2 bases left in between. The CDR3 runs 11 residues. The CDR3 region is CASSVEETQYF. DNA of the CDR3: TGTGCCAGCAGCGTGGAAGAGACCCAGTACTTC.

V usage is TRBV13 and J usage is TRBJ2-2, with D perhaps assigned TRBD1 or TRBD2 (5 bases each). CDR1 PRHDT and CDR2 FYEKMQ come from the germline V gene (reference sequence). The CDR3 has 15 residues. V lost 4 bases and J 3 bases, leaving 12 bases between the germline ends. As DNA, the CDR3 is TGTGCCAGCAGCTCCCGGGACCCACACACCGGGGAGCTGTTTTTT. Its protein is CASSSRDPHTGELFF. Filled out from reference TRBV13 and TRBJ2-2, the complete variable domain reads AAGVIQSPRHLIKEKRETATLKCYPIPRHDTVYWYQQGPGQDPQFLISFYEKMQSDKGSIPDRFSAQQFSDYHSELNMSSLELGDSALYFCASSSRDPHTGELFFGEGSRLTVL.

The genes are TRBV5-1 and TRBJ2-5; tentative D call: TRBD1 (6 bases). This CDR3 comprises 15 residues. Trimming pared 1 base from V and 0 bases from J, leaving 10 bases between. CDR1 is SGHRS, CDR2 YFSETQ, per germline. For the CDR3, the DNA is TGCGCCAGCAGCTTGTCGGGGACAAACCAAGAGACCCAGTACTTC. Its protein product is CASSLSGTNQETQYF. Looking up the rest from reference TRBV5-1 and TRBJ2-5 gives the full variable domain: KAGVTQTPRYLIKTRGQQVTLSCSPISGHRSVSWYQQTPGQGLQFLFEYFSETQRNKGNFPGRFSGRQFSNSRSEMNVSTLELGDSALYLCASSLSGTNQETQYFGPGTRLLVL.

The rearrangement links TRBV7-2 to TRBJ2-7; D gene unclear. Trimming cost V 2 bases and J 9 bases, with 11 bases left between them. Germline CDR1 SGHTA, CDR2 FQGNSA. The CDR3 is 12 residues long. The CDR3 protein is CASSLRVGVQYF. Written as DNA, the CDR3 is TGTGCCAGCAGCTTAAGGGTTGGGGTGCAGTACTTC. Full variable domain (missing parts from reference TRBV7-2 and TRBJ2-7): GAGVSQSPSNKVTEKGKDVELRCDPISGHTALYWYRQSLGQGLEFLIYFQGNSAPDKSGLPSDRFSAERTGGSVSTLTIQRTQQEDSAVYLCASSLRVGVQYFGPGTRLTVT.

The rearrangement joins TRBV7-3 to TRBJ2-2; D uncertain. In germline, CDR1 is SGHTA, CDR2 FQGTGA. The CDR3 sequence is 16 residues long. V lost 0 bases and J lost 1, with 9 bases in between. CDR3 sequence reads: CASSLTPTVNTGELFF. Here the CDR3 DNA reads TGTGCCAGCAGCTTAACGCCGACGGTGAACACCGGGGAGCTGTTTTTT.